These 14 T cell receptor beta chains share one sample of origin, sequenced in a study of OX40 agonist ivuxolimab in advanced cancers. Only in-frame clones appear in the TCRdb table, and some are missing; sequencing was by immunoSEQ multiplex PCR. Seen here are tens of thousands of clones, approximately 82% observed once, and the top ten hold over 0.95%. The source material was CD4+ or CD8+ T cells sorted from blood, sampled in a trial of the OX40 agonist ivuxolimab. The receptors shown here come from an adult with an advanced solid tumor such as melanoma, head and neck, liver or kidney cancer.

The genes are TRBV19 and TRBJ1-6, with TRBD1 identical over 7 bases. The CDR3 loop spans 12 amino acids. V lost 7 bases, J lost 8 bases, and 2 bases stayed unmatched. Germline CDR1 LNHDA, CDR2 SQIVND (reference sequence). The CDR3 region is CASNGQDSPLHF. The CDR3 DNA reads TGTGCCAGTAATGGACAGGATTCACCCCTCCACTTT.

The chain carries TRBV2 and TRBJ2-7, with TRBD1 matching over 8 bases. Germline trimming cut 6 bases from V and 7 bases from J; bases unmatched to any gene: 5. Germline CDR1 reads SNHLY; CDR2 reads FYNNEI. This CDR3 contains 12 residues. The CDR3 region is CASRDRAREQYF. The DNA of the CDR3 is TGTGCCAGCAGGGACAGGGCTAGGGAGCAGTACTTC. The full variable domain, in which reference TRBV2 and TRBJ2-7 provide the parts outside the CDR3, is EPEVTQTPSHQVTQMGQEVILRCVPISNHLYFYWYRQILGQKVEFLVSFYNNEISEKSEIFDDQFSVERPDGSNFTLKIRSTKLEDSAMYFCASRDRAREQYFGPGTRLTVT.

The chain couples TRBV5-5 to TRBJ1-1, with D perhaps matching TRBD1 (5 bases). The germline gives CDR1 SGHKS, CDR2 YYEKEE (reference sequence). This CDR3 has 16 amino acids. The V end lost 1 base, the J end lost 4 bases, and 17 bases lay between the germline ends. CDR3 sequence reads: CASSLSPQGKGTEAFF. CDR3 nucleotides: TGTGCCAGCAGCTTGTCGCCCCAGGGCAAGGGCACTGAAGCTTTCTTT.

The genes are TRBV7-2 and TRBJ1-5, with a tentative D call TRBD1 (6 bases). The germline CDR1 and CDR2 sequences are SGHTA and FQGNSA. The CDR3 has 13 amino acids. Trimming stripped 6 bases from V and 6 bases from J, with 12 bases between. The CDR3 protein is CASSSGGAQPQHF. In DNA, the CDR3 is TGTGCCAGCAGTAGCGGGGGGGCTCAGCCCCAGCATTTT.

V and J are TRBV10-3 and TRBJ1-1; the match to TRBD1 covers 8 bases. The CDR3 extends over 13 amino acids. Per the germline V gene, CDR1 is ENHRY and CDR2 is SYGVKD. Trimming at V came to 8 bases and at J to 3 bases, leaving 5 bases not matched to a gene. This CDR3 reads CAIAVQGDTEAFF. The CDR3 DNA is TGTGCCATCGCCGTACAGGGGGACACTGAAGCTTTCTTT.

The sample holds one count of this clone. V gene TRBV18 combines with J gene TRBJ2-7; TRBD1 aligns across 7 bases. The CDR3 length is 14 residues. The trim removed 4 bases at V and 0 bases at J, leaving 3 bases unmatched. CDR1 and CDR2 from the germline V gene are KGHSH and LQKENI. The CDR3 reads CASSLKGASYEQYF. The CDR3 DNA sequence: TGTGCCAGCTCACTTAAGGGGGCCTCCTACGAGCAGTACTTC.

The V and J genes are TRBV2 and TRBJ2-7; 8 bases are shared with TRBD2. Germline V lookup: CDR1 SNHLY, CDR2 FYNNEI. The CDR3 is 15 residues long. The V segment lost 4 bases and the J segment 3 bases; nucleotides outside the gene matches: 8. The CDR3 loop is CASSAYAGGYYEQYF. As DNA, the CDR3 is TGTGCCAGCAGTGCCTACGCGGGGGGATACTACGAGCAGTACTTC.

J is TRBJ2-5 and V is TRBV5-1, with no clear D. From germline, CDR1 is SGHRS and CDR2 YFSETQ. This CDR3 has 11 residues. V shed 5 bases and J shed 4 bases, with 6 bases lying between them. The CDR3 coding sequence is TGCGCCAGCAGGGTAGGAGAGACCCAGTACTTC. Its translation: CASRVGETQYF. The entire variable domain, with the rest obtained from reference TRBV5-1 and TRBJ2-5, is as follows: KAGVTQTPRYLIKTRGQQVTLSCSPISGHRSVSWYQQTPGQGLQFLFEYFSETQRNKGNFPGRFSGRQFSNSRSEMNVSTLELGDSALYLCASRVGETQYFGPGTRLLVL.

The rearrangement joins TRBV18 to TRBJ1-4, with D possibly TRBD1 on 6 matching bases. V lost 2 bases and J 4 bases, leaving 8 bases between the germline ends. The CDR3 is 14 amino acids. Germline V gene lookup returns CDR1 KGHSH and CDR2 LQKENI. CDR3 in amino acids: CASSPGGLNEKLFF. The CDR3 DNA reads as TGTGCCAGCTCACCAGGGGGGCTTAATGAAAAACTGTTTTTT.

The chain links TRBV27 to TRBJ1-5, with a weak D call TRBD1 (5 bases). V was cut by 2 bases and J by 3 bases, with 8 bases left in between. Germline V CDR1 and CDR2: MNHEY, SMNVEV (reference sequence). The CDR3 is made up of 14 amino acids. CDR3 sequence: CASSLGGFNQPQHF. The DNA for the CDR3 is TGTGCCAGCAGTTTAGGGGGGTTCAATCAGCCCCAGCATTTT.

The rearrangement joins TRBV9 to TRBJ2-1; D remains unclear. The germline CDR1 and CDR2 sequences are SGDLS and YYNGEE. V was trimmed by 0 bases and J by 5 bases, leaving 9 bases between them. This CDR3 has 14 amino acids. Written as DNA, the CDR3 is TGTGCCAGCAGCGTAGCCTCCGCCAACAATGAGCAGTTCTTC. Translated: CASSVASANNEQFF.

This chain links TRBV19 with TRBJ1-2; D is ambiguous. V was clipped by 6 bases and J by 8 bases, with 25 bases between them. CDR3 length: 16 amino acids. Germline CDR1 LNHDA, CDR2 SQIVND (reference sequence). CDR3 in amino acids: CASSEERDPFSSGYTF. The CDR3 DNA reads TGTGCCAGTAGCGAGGAGAGAGATCCCTTTTCTAGCGGCTACACCTTC.

The rearrangement joins TRBV4-1 to TRBJ2-5; no reliable D call. This CDR3 spans 15 amino acids. Germline CDR1 MGHRA, CDR2 YSYEKL. Trimming stripped 1 base from V and 4 bases from J, with 13 bases between. DNA for the CDR3: TGCGCCAGCAGCCAAGTGATAACAGTAAGAGAGACCCAGTACTTC. Encoded protein: CASSQVITVRETQYF.

With regard to this clone: The same CDR3 arises from other DNA sequences in this sample as well. The rearrangement joins TRBV5-1 to TRBJ1-2; no clear D. The ends were cut back, 0 bases at V and 2 bases at J, with 8 bases in the middle. Germline values: CDR1 SGHRS, CDR2 YFSETQ. This CDR3 has 14 residues. CDR3 in DNA: TGCGCCAGCAGCTTGGACACGGGGAACTATGGCTACACCTTC. This sequence encodes CASSLDTGNYGYTF.